This T cell receptor beta chain was recovered during a study of T cell repertoires in ileal Crohn's disease (dated by TCRdb to about 2019). Some background on the complete study: At the time of surgery, roughly a third of patients were active smokers, and the median duration of disease was about 8.5 years. Every patient underwent surgery because of a complication, which was stricturing disease in roughly 60% and penetrating disease in around 39%. Postoperative therapy was given to about half of the patients, with thiopurines administered to about ten patients and anti-TNF agents administered to some 17 patients. TCR repertoire analysis was performed in about 59 Crohn's disease patients drawn from a prospective multicentre cohort. Running in parallel with the study was a multicentre cohort set up to find predictors of early endoscopic recurrence following ileocolonic resection. A Rutgeerts score above i0 was used to define endoscopic postoperative recurrence. The study sequenced fewer than 200 mucosal samples from 57 patients, taken at several locations on the surgical specimen and at postoperative endoscopy. What the study reported, not specific to this receptor: Higher percentages of high-frequency clones at the time of surgery were linked to endoscopic recurrence, and every patient with clonality above 26.8% (18/57) had recurrence. Compared with CD4 T cells, sorted CD8 T cells contained more high-frequency clones, which suggests that the mucosal expansions were mostly CD8. Only a subgroup of patients, of unstated size, had mucosal CD4 and CD8 T cells sorted and sequenced. Patients who were active smokers at surgery had a significantly higher proportion of clonal expansions than non-smokers (around 24% vs 18%, p=0.02).

As to this clone: This receptor's antigen is unknown. There are no base qualities to consult, and no much larger clone falls within one base.

For commercial TCRB immunosequencing, about 500 nanograms of biopsy DNA were submitted for each sample. Adaptive Biotechnology amplified CDR3 regions from genomic DNA with a two-step multiplex PCR that controlled for amplification bias. Primers for every V and J gene segment were used in the first PCR, and barcodes and Illumina adapters were added in the second PCR. An Illumina instrument was used to sequence the CDR3 libraries. The authors' analysis ran thus. Analysis combined the vendor-provided pipelines with custom analysis of raw data in R/Bioconductor under R version 3.3.0. Clonality, which ranges from 0 to 1, was calculated as the inverse of the normalised Shannon entropy across all productive clones. High-frequency clones were defined as the repertoire share of the top 100 clones, retaining only clones passing a 95% confidence test. The Simpson index measured repertoire diversity, and the Morisita-Horn index measured overlap between samples. TCRdb re-hosts the immuneACCESS table, in-frame sequences only. Its copies lack some clones; in the studies checked, an unresolved V gene accounts for under half of them, and the cause for the rest is not known. V, J and clone size reflect that table, while D and trimming were determined from the DNA. This sample holds about 7,200 clones; approximately 75% were observed only once. The top ten constitute about 9.8% of the sample.

To be eligible, patients had to be adults with ileal or ileocolonic Crohn's disease and an indication for ileocolonic resection. Whole ileal mucosal biopsies were kept frozen at -80 degrees C prior to DNA extraction. A TRizol-based method was used to extract genomic DNA from the frozen whole biopsies, and the DNA was quantified with a NanoDrop 2000 spectrophotometer. Spanning cysteine to phenylalanine, the CDR3 consists of 16 amino acids. The CDR3 DNA has 48 bases and is translated from base 1. CDR1 and CDR2, looked up from the germline V gene, are SGHRS and YFSETQ. V and J are trimmed by 3 bases and 2 bases, and the gene matches miss 6 bases of the junction.

Sequencing was carried out using ileal tissue. The chain couples TRBV5-1 to TRBJ2-7; 12 central bases correspond to TRBD2. The sequence was obtained from an adult with Crohn's disease. The bases are TGCGCCAGCAGCTCAACCCCTAGCGGGGGGGCCTACGAGCAGTACTTC. Its amino acids are CASSSTPSGGAYEQYF.